The clone carrying this T cell receptor (beta chain) was counted ten times or more. No antigen is known for it. The authors made TCR beta libraries by quantitative 5'-RACE with molecular barcodes. TCRdb recomputed calls from the 5' RACE reads with MiXCR, one row per CDR3 protein. The sample consists of about 460,000 distinct CDR3 sequences, roughly 5.2% of them appearing once. The source of the sample is a study of CD8 T cells in ankylosing spondylitis. Trimming removed 5 bases at V and 0 bases at J, with 14 bases between. The CDR3 is made up of 16 amino acids. CDR1 and CDR2 (germline): ENHRY, SYGVKD. Points from the study as a whole: Matched synovial fluid from ankylosing spondylitis patients was reported to be enriched for disease-linked clones. Peripheral blood samples showed relatively rare disease-linked clones, and these clones were CD8+. The study identified a TCR beta motif of 7 or 8 highly homologous variants that appeared characteristic of ankylosing spondylitis blood.

The receptor was derived from a male donor with ankylosing spondylitis. The material sequenced was blood, either unsorted or a sorted T cell fraction (not recorded which). This chain joins TRBV10-3 and TRBJ2-1; D is possibly TRBD1 (6 bases). The CDR3 coding sequence is TGTGCCATCAGTACTGACAGGACGAGCTCCTACAATGAGCAGTTCTTC. Its translation is CAISTDRTSSYNEQFF.